The text below deals with one TCR beta chain. This sample was included in a study of OX40 agonist ivuxolimab in advanced cancers. On the study more broadly: Patients enrolled in dose escalation were diagnosed with hepatocellular carcinoma, melanoma, renal cell or head and neck cancer. It was permissible to have had prior anti-PD-1, anti-PD-L1 or anti-CTLA-4 therapy, and under 45% had some.

TCRdb's copy holds only in-frame clones and misses some; the assay was immunoSEQ multiplex PCR. Seen here are around 70,000 clones, about 94% observed once, and the top ten hold less than 10%. This receptor was obtained from an adult with an advanced solid tumor such as melanoma, head and neck, liver or kidney cancer. The sequenced sample was CD4+ or CD8+ T cells sorted from blood, obtained in a trial of the OX40 agonist ivuxolimab.

The CDR3 loop reads CASSAEGEGTNEKLFF. The CDR3 nucleotides read TGTGCCAGCAGCGCGGAGGGGGAGGGAACTAATGAAAAACTGTTTTTT. This chain links TRBV9 with TRBJ1-4, with D maybe TRBD1 (6 bases). The CDR3 spans 16 residues. Germline CDR1 reads SGDLS; CDR2 reads YYNGEE. Deletions cut 3 bases from V and 1 base from J, with 13 bases between.